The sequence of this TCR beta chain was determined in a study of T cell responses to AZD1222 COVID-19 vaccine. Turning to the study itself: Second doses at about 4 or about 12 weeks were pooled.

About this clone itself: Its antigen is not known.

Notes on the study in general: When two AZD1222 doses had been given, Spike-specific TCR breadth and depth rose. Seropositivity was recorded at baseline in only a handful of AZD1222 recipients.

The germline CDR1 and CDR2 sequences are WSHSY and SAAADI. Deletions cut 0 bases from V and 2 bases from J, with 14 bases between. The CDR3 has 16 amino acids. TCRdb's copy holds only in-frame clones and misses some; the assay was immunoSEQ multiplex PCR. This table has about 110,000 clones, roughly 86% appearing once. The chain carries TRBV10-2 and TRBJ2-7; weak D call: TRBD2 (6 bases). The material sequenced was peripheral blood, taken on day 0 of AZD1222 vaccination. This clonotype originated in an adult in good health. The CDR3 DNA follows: TGCGCCAGCAGTGAGTCCAGTCCGGGAGCAGCCTACGAGCAGTACTTC. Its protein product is CASSESSPGAAYEQYF.